What follows is one TCR beta chain and its context. This sample was included in a study of chemoradiotherapy in HPV16-positive cancers. Using immunoSEQ multiplex PCR, the repertoire was profiled, and TCRdb retains in-frame clones only, with some absent. This sample has some 850 clones, with 60% to 85% found just once. V lost 4 bases and J 5 bases, leaving 14 bases between the germline ends. The CDR3 runs 14 residues. Germline V lookup: CDR1 SGHDN, CDR2 FVKESK. This TCR was sampled from a human donor with HPV-associated anogenital cancer. This chain connects TRBV14 to TRBJ1-1, with D possibly TRBD1 on 5 matching bases. This material consisted of tumor tissue, taken from a patient who underwent chemoradiotherapy. The CDR3 here is CASSRDGLRTEAFF. Written as DNA, the CDR3 is TGTGCCAGCAGCCGGGACGGCTTGAGGACTGAAGCTTTCTTT.